This TCR beta chain was documented in a study of early T cells in non-severe SARS-CoV-2 infection. Across the whole study: The input, bulk RNA from unsorted whole blood, was sequenced, and chains were unpaired. Regarding the study as a whole: VDJdb-based matching was biased toward anti-spike CD8 responses and missed private and CD4 specificities.

With regard to this clonotype: The antigen is not known.

Unique molecular identifiers were added to individual cDNA molecules. Each CDR3 protein gets one entry after TCRdb re-called the 5' RACE reads with MiXCR. This table holds under 90,000 distinct CDR3 sequences, less than 15% found once. The sequenced sample was whole blood. The sequence derives from an adult who was a healthcare worker with PCR-confirmed SARS-CoV-2 infection or an uninfected control (not recorded which).

This chain's CDR3 is CSANRSGTEFF. In nucleotides, the CDR3 is TGCAGTGCTAACCGGTCTGGAACCGAGTTCTTC. The chain recombines TRBV20-1 with TRBJ2-1, with D unresolved. The CDR3 consists of 11 residues. V lost 4 bases, J lost 14 bases, and 15 bases lay in between. Germline CDR1 DFQATT, CDR2 SNEGSKA (reference sequence).